The rows below give T cell receptor beta chains drawn from one sample of a study of OX40 agonist ivuxolimab in advanced cancers. TCRdb's table, derived via immunoSEQ multiplex PCR, lists solely in-frame clones and lacks some. The table has 70,000 to 85,000 clones, 80% to 90% seen once; the top ten hold under 2.5%. The sequences come from CD4+ or CD8+ T cells sorted from blood, collected in a trial of the OX40 agonist ivuxolimab. Receptor source: an adult with an advanced solid tumor such as melanoma, head and neck, liver or kidney cancer. Each CDR3 is given with its conserved first and last residue. Each record gives: D gene, J gene, V gene, clone size, CDR3 protein, CDR3 DNA. A D gene is named only where the DNA matches it firmly. Only part of the rows carry a size: once, few, many, or a class if the clone is expanded.

. | TRBJ1-4 | TRBV4-1 | . | CASSQEPYGEKLFF | TGCGCCAGCAGCCAAGAGCCCTACGGGGAAAAACTGTTTTTT
TRBD1 | TRBJ2-7 | TRBV10-3 | . | CAISDRGRTAEQYF | TGTGCCATCAGTGACAGGGGGCGAACGGCCGAGCAGTACTTC
. | TRBJ1-1 | TRBV6-6 | . | CASRQNSEAFF | TGTGCCAGCAGACAAAATAGTGAAGCTTTCTTT
TRBD2 | TRBJ2-2 | TRBV5-1 | . | CASSSTLSSGGRNTGELFF | TGCGCCAGCAGCTCGACTCTTTCCAGCGGGGGGCGAAACACCGGGGAGCTGTTTTTT
TRBD1 | TRBJ2-7 | TRBV29-1 | . | CSVRTVAGGYEQYF | TGCAGCGTCCGGACCGTGGCAGGGGGATACGAGCAGTACTTC
. | TRBJ1-2 | TRBV5-1 | . | CASSPKFGGIDGYTF | TGCGCCAGCAGCCCAAAGTTTGGGGGCATCGATGGCTACACCTTC
TRBD1 | TRBJ1-3 | TRBV10-3 | . | CAIGDRGNSGNTIYF | TGTGCCATCGGGGACAGGGGAAACTCTGGAAACACCATATATTTT
. | TRBJ2-5 | TRBV5-1 | . | CASSFQGLETQYF | TGCGCCAGCAGCTTTCAAGGTCTAGAGACCCAGTACTTC
. | TRBJ2-1 | TRBV11-2 | . | CASSLDEWAVQFF | TGTGCCAGCAGCTTAGATGAATGGGCGGTACAGTTCTTC
TRBD2 | TRBJ2-5 | TRBV11-2 | . | CASSILRNTGLAQETQYF | TGTGCCAGCAGCATTCTCCGGAACACGGGACTAGCGCAAGAGACCCAGTACTTC
. | TRBJ2-3 | TRBV7-3 | . | CASSDLTDTQYF | TGTGCCAGCAGCGATTTAACAGATACGCAGTATTTT
. | TRBJ2-5 | TRBV10-3 | . | CAIGKAWGETQYF | TGTGCCATCGGCAAAGCGTGGGGGGAGACCCAGTACTTC
. | TRBJ1-4 | TRBV18 | . | CASSPSRAEKLFF | TGTGCCAGCTCACCATCAAGGGCCGAAAAACTGTTTTTT
. | TRBJ2-5 | TRBV5-1 | . | CASSLGGGRETQYF | TGCGCCAGCAGCTTGGGGGGAGGCAGAGAGACCCAGTACTTC
. | TRBJ2-7 | TRBV29-1 | . | CSVYATYEQYF | TGCAGCGTTTACGCAACCTACGAGCAGTACTTC
TRBD1 | TRBJ2-7 | TRBV7-8 | few | CASSLPGTGREQYF | TGTGCCAGCAGCTTACCCGGGACAGGGAGGGAGCAGTACTTC
TRBD1 | TRBJ2-2 | TRBV5-1 | . | CASSLGGTENTGELFF | TGCGCCAGCAGCTTGGGGGGGACAGAGAACACCGGGGAGCTGTTTTTT
. | TRBJ2-3 | TRBV29-1 | . | CSGGRITDTQYF | TGCAGCGGGGGCAGGATCACAGATACGCAGTATTTT
TRBD2 | TRBJ2-1 | TRBV4-2 | . | CASSQDGTSGSYNEQFF | TGTGCCAGCAGCCAAGATGGCACTAGCGGGAGCTACAATGAGCAGTTCTTC
. | TRBJ1-2 | TRBV29-1 | . | CSVGQGSNYGYTF | TGCAGCGTGGGTCAGGGGTCTAACTATGGCTACACCTTC
. | TRBJ2-7 | TRBV18 | . | CASSPPVRTGPRYEQYF | TGTGCCAGCTCACCACCGGTAAGAACAGGGCCTAGATACGAGCAGTACTTC
. | TRBJ2-5 | TRBV7-2 | . | CASSLSPASGDTQYF | TGTGCCAGCAGCTTATCCCCGGCCTCGGGTGATACCCAGTACTTC
. | TRBJ2-1 | TRBV2 | . | CASSENGNEQFF | TGTGCCAGCAGTGAAAACGGGAATGAGCAGTTCTTC
TRBD2 | TRBJ2-3 | TRBV4-1 | . | CASSQTSGRPDTQYF | TGCGCCAGCAGCCAGACTAGCGGGAGGCCAGATACGCAGTATTTT
TRBD2 | TRBJ2-3 | TRBV7-2 | . | CASSRLAGSGDTQYF | TGTGCCAGCAGCCGACTAGCGGGCTCTGGGGATACGCAGTATTTT
TRBD1 | TRBJ1-1 | TRBV7-2 | . | CASSPGTGEAFF | TGTGCCAGCAGCCCAGGGACAGGTGAAGCTTTCTTT
. | TRBJ1-2 | TRBV29-1 | . | CSEPRDYGYTF | TGCAGCGAACCGAGGGATTATGGCTACACCTTC
TRBD2 | TRBJ2-7 | TRBV6-5 | . | CASSYERGGGEQYF | TGTGCCAGCAGTTACGAGCGGGGGGGCGGCGAGCAGTACTTC
TRBD2 | TRBJ2-7 | TRBV27 | once | CASKLAGAYEQYF | TGTGCCAGCAAACTAGCGGGCGCCTACGAGCAGTACTTC
. | TRBJ1-1 | TRBV5-4 | . | CASSSIQRETEAFF | TGTGCCAGCAGCTCCATACAGAGGGAGACTGAAGCTTTCTTT
. | TRBJ2-7 | TRBV30 | . | CAWSRSYEQYF | TGTGCCTGGAGCAGGAGCTACGAGCAGTACTTC
TRBD1 | TRBJ2-2 | TRBV10-3 | . | CAISTTGKTGELFF | TGTGCCATCAGCACGACAGGGAAAACCGGGGAGCTGTTTTTT
. | TRBJ2-5 | TRBV19 | once | CASSISEKETQYF | TGTGCCAGTAGTATTTCAGAAAAAGAGACCCAGTACTTC
TRBD1 | TRBJ1-2 | TRBV5-1 | . | CASSLDAGGNYGYTF | TGCGCCAGCAGCTTGGACGCAGGGGGGAACTATGGCTACACCTTC
. | TRBJ1-2 | TRBV25-1 | . | CASLSRGPYTF | TGTGCCAGCCTAAGCAGGGGCCCGTACACCTTC
. | TRBJ1-6 | TRBV25-1 | . | CASSEYGSPLHF | TGTGCCAGCAGTGAATATGGTTCACCCCTCCACTTT
. | TRBJ1-1 | TRBV28 | . | CASSPWTVNMNTEAFF | TGTGCCAGCAGTCCGTGGACAGTCAACATGAACACTGAAGCTTTCTTT
. | TRBJ1-5 | TRBV12-5 | . | CASGIDSIGNQPQHF | TGTGCTAGTGGCATTGACAGCATCGGCAATCAGCCCCAGCATTTT
. | TRBJ1-2 | TRBV7-2 | . | CASSLGQNYGYTF | TGTGCCAGCAGCTTAGGGCAGAACTATGGCTACACCTTC
. | TRBJ1-5 | TRBV12-5 | . | CASGLVQGGNQPQHF | TGTGCTAGTGGTTTGGTACAGGGCGGCAATCAGCCCCAGCATTTT
. | TRBJ2-1 | TRBV25-1 | . | CASSERARGGAYNEQFF | TGTGCCAGCAGTGAAAGGGCTAGGGGGGGTGCCTACAATGAGCAGTTCTTC
TRBD1 | TRBJ1-1 | TRBV5-4 | . | CASSSGWDRGFPNTEAFF | TGTGCCAGCAGCTCAGGGTGGGACAGGGGCTTCCCGAACACTGAAGCTTTCTTT
. | TRBJ2-3 | TRBV19 | once | CASSMPGIPTDTQYF | TGTGCCAGTAGTATGCCAGGCATCCCCACAGATACGCAGTATTTT
. | TRBJ2-2 | TRBV21-1 | few | CASSKGQQNTGELFF | TGTGCCAGCAGCAAAGGGCAACAGAACACCGGGGAGCTGTTTTTT
. | TRBJ2-4 | TRBV4-1 | . | CASSIDSLAKNIQYF | TGCGCCAGCAGTATAGACTCGCTAGCCAAAAACATTCAGTACTTC
TRBD1 | TRBJ1-2 | TRBV6-6 | . | CASSGTGGMVYGYTF | TGTGCCAGTTCCGGGACAGGGGGAATGGTCTATGGCTACACCTTC
. | TRBJ2-7 | TRBV18 | . | CASSPLRANSYEQYF | TGTGCCAGCTCCCCCTTACGGGCGAACTCCTACGAGCAGTACTTC
TRBD2 | TRBJ2-1 | TRBV7-3 | . | CASSLTLSSGDNEQFF | TGTGCCAGCAGCTTAACTCTGTCTAGCGGGGATAATGAGCAGTTCTTC
. | TRBJ1-1 | TRBV7-9 | . | CATAPTGPNTEAFF | TGTGCCACCGCACCGACAGGCCCGAACACTGAAGCTTTCTTT
TRBD1 | TRBJ2-7 | TRBV6-5 | . | CASSYSGTGGYEQYF | TGTGCCAGCAGTTACTCGGGGACAGGGGGCTACGAGCAGTACTTC
. | TRBJ2-5 | TRBV7-7 | . | CASSLGVYQETQYF | TGTGCCAGCAGCTTAGGAGTGTACCAAGAGACCCAGTACTTC
TRBD1 | TRBJ1-2 | TRBV15 | . | CATSRLQGEDYGYTF | TGTGCCACCAGCAGGCTACAGGGGGAGGACTATGGCTACACCTTC